This TCR beta chain was identified during a study of STAT5B mutations in CD4+ large granular lymphocyte leukemia. Study summary: Healthy donors showed HLA-associated enrichment of the CDR3 'QG' motif. Study findings and constraints: Top patient clones used TRBV06 genes more often: 8/27 versus 2/35 in controls. Data were not HLA-matched across samples.

V lost 3 bases, J lost 4 bases, and 5 bases stayed unmatched. Germline V gene lookup returns CDR1 KGHSH and CDR2 LQKENI. The CDR3 covers 15 residues. As regards this clone: The antigen is undetermined.

Profiling relied on immunoSEQ multiplex PCR, and the TCRdb table lists in-frame clones only, not all of them. The sample has nearly 45,000 clones; 80% to 90% are singletons. Sequencing used CD4+ T cells from blood buffy coats. This sequence originates from a human donor in good health. This chain joins TRBV18 and TRBJ2-2, with 7 bases identical to TRBD1. The CDR3, as DNA: TGTGCCAGCTCACCTTGGGACAGCTCCACCGGGGAGCTGTTTTTT. Protein sequence: CASSPWDSSTGELFF.